The 16 T cell receptor beta chains below come from one sample, sequenced in a study of vaccination and CD4 T cells after COVID-19. Sequencing of cultured CD4+ T cell DNA used the Oncomine TCR Beta short-read assay. TCRdb fed the PCR reads into MiXCR, producing one record per CDR3 protein. Of some 13,000 distinct CDR3 sequences listed, 28% are singletons. These receptors' antigens are unknown. Treatment meaning: approximately nine-day PBMC culture with coronavirus spike peptide pools or control peptides (ViraFEST assay). The sequencing input was cultured CD4+ T cells from blood. Receptors originate from a human donor with COVID-19.

This chain links TRBV7-2 with TRBJ2-1; 10 positions agree with TRBD2. The CDR3 consists of 15 residues. The ends lost 5 bases at V and 3 bases at J; junction bases unmatched: 4. Germline V gene data show CDR1 as SGHTA and CDR2 as FQGNSA. The CDR3 is CASSVLAGDYNEQFF. CDR3 nucleotides: TGTGCCAGCAGCGTTCTAGCGGGGGACTACAATGAGCAGTTCTTC.

This clonotype was seen a handful of times. The V gene is TRBV28, the J gene TRBJ1-2; TRBD1 agrees at 9 bases. There are 16 residues in the CDR3. Germline CDR1 is MDHEN and CDR2 is SYDVKM. J gave up 5 bases and V 2 bases, and 9 bases lay outside the gene matches. CDR3 nucleotide sequence: TGTGCCAGCAGTTTAGGGGTTTTAGGGACAGGGTATGGCTACACCTTC. It codes for CASSLGVLGTGYGYTF.

The chain joins TRBV5-4 to TRBJ2-3; TRBD2 matches 11 bases. CDR3 size: 15 residues. Germline V gene sequence: CDR1 SGHNT, CDR2 YYREEE (reference sequence). J gave up 6 bases and V 10 bases, and 13 bases lay outside the gene matches. The CDR3 DNA follows: TGTGCCGCCGAGGTAGCGGGGGGGCGTCCCGATACGCAGTATTTT. Translating it yields CAAEVAGGRPDTQYF.

The rearrangement uses TRBV12-3 or TRBV12-4 and TRBJ1-1; tentative D call: TRBD1 (5 bases). Trimming stripped 6 bases from V and 6 bases from J, with 20 bases between. The CDR3 has 15 amino acids. CDR3 loop: CASRIQAGVNAEAFF. CDR3 DNA: TGTGCCAGCAGGATACAGGCTGGGGTTAATGCTGAAGCTTTCTTT.

The chain joins TRBV5-1 to TRBJ2-1, with D tentatively TRBD1 (6 bases). V was trimmed by 4 bases and J by 6 bases, leaving 17 bases between them. Germline V gene lookup returns CDR1 SGHRS and CDR2 YFSETQ. The CDR3 length is 15 residues. CDR3 residues: CASSRDRSAANEQFF. CDR3 DNA: TGCGCCAGCAGCCGAGACAGGTCGGCGGCCAATGAGCAGTTCTTC.

CDR3 protein: CASSFEGNQPQHF. CDR3 in DNA: TGCGCCAGCAGCTTTGAAGGAAATCAGCCCCAGCATTTT. This chain joins TRBV5-1 and TRBJ1-5; D is unclear. V lost 2 bases and J lost 4, with 7 bases in between. This CDR3 contains 13 residues. The germline CDR1 and CDR2 sequences are SGHRS and YFSETQ.

The genes are TRBV20-1 and TRBJ2-3, with TRBD1 matching 9 bases. Losses at the gene ends were 5 bases for V and 6 bases for J; bases not matched to a gene: 12. CDR3 length equals 15 residues. The germline V gene has CDR1 DFQATT and CDR2 SNEGSKA (reference sequence). The CDR3 sequence: CSAPRTGVSFDTQYF. CDR3 nucleotides: TGCAGTGCTCCACGGACAGGGGTTAGCTTTGATACGCAGTATTTT.

Only a few counts were recorded for this clonotype. The rearrangement joins TRBV2 to TRBJ1-1; no reliable D call. The CDR3 loop spans 11 amino acids. Trimming took off 5 bases at V and 3 bases at J, with 4 bases between the two ends. In germline, CDR1 is SNHLY, CDR2 FYNNEI. For the CDR3, the DNA is TGTGCCAGCAGTCCTTACACTGAAGCTTTCTTT. Protein product: CASSPYTEAFF. The variable domain in full, completed from reference TRBV2 and TRBJ1-1, reads EPEVTQTPSHQVTQMGQEVILRCVPISNHLYFYWYRQILGQKVEFLVSFYNNEISEKSEIFDDQFSVERPDGSNFTLKIRSTKLEDSAMYFCASSPYTEAFFGQGTRLTVV.

The chain joins TRBV7-2 to TRBJ2-2; 8 bases are shared with TRBD2. This CDR3 has 15 amino acids. In germline, CDR1 is SGHTA, CDR2 FQGNSA. After removal of 6 bases from V and 4 bases from J, the junction contained 7 bases not matched to a gene. CDR3 sequence: CASSRGGQPTGELFF. The CDR3 DNA follows: TGTGCCAGCAGTCGGGGGGGCCAACCCACCGGGGAGCTGTTTTTT.

This clonotype was picked up a small number of times. V usage is TRBV7-9 and J usage is TRBJ1-1; D is ambiguous. V was trimmed by 3 bases and J by 0 bases, leaving 14 bases between them. The CDR3 covers 16 residues. Germline loops: CDR1 SEHNR, CDR2 FQNEAQ (reference sequence). CDR3 in amino acids: CASSFGRSSMNTEAFF. The CDR3 DNA reads as TGTGCCAGCAGCTTCGGCAGGTCCTCAATGAACACTGAAGCTTTCTTT.

This clonotype has a handful of counts. This chain connects TRBV7-9 to TRBJ1-2; possibly TRBD1 for D (5 bases). Looked up from germline, CDR1 is SEHNR and CDR2 is FQNEAQ (reference sequence). The CDR3 runs 13 residues. V lost 6 bases and J lost 0, with 8 bases in between. The CDR3 DNA reads as TGTGCCAGCAGGACAGAATCTAACTATGGCTACACCTTC. Residues: CASRTESNYGYTF.

This clonotype counts as medium-sized. V gene TRBV20-1 combines with J gene TRBJ1-6; D is unresolved. Trimming took 2 bases from V and 5 from J, leaving 13 bases between them. The CDR3 has 15 amino acids. From germline, CDR1 is DFQATT and CDR2 SNEGSKA (reference sequence). CDR3 sequence reads: CSARREQKDNSPLHF. The CDR3 DNA reads TGCAGTGCTAGAAGGGAACAAAAGGATAATTCACCCCTCCACTTT.

The chain uses TRBV7-2 and TRBJ2-7, with 7 bases that match TRBD1. V shed 4 bases and J 2 bases; nucleotides not matched to a gene: 2. This CDR3 is built from 13 residues. Germline assignment: CDR1 SGHTA and CDR2 FQGNSA. CDR3 DNA sequence: TGTGCCAGCAGCTCGGACAGGCCCTACGAGCAGTACTTC. This codes for CASSSDRPYEQYF.

The sample holds a few counts of this clonotype. The chain carries TRBV19 and TRBJ1-5; 7 bases map to TRBD1. Per the germline V gene, CDR1 is LNHDA and CDR2 is SQIVND (reference sequence). The length of the CDR3 is 16 residues. V gave up 1 base and J gave up 1 base; unmatched junction bases: 4. The CDR3 bases are TGTGCCAGTAGTATAGGAACAGGGGCGAGCAATCAGCCCCAGCATTTT. Its translation: CASSIGTGASNQPQHF.

This clonotype was picked up a small number of times. V is TRBV5-1 and J is TRBJ1-3, with D unclear. Per germline, CDR1 SGHRS and CDR2 YFSETQ. Trimming shortened V by 3 bases and J by 7 bases, and 14 bases separated the two germline ends. The CDR3 sequence is 14 residues long. The CDR3: CASSSGTGINTIYF. The CDR3 DNA reads TGCGCCAGCAGCTCAGGTACTGGAATTAACACCATATATTTT. The complete variable domain, with remaining parts taken from reference TRBV5-1 and TRBJ1-3, reads KAGVTQTPRYLIKTRGQQVTLSCSPISGHRSVSWYQQTPGQGLQFLFEYFSETQRNKGNFPGRFSGRQFSNSRSEMNVSTLELGDSALYLCASSSGTGINTIYFGEGSWLTVV.

This clonotype was counted between two and nine times. This chain joins TRBV21-1 and TRBJ1-3. TRBV21-1 corresponds to a pseudogene. The CDR3 runs 16 residues. This CDR3 reads CASSKSAKTSGNTIYF. CDR3 nucleotide sequence: TGTGCCAGCAGCAAATCCGCGAAAACCTCTGGAAACACCATATATTTT.